Listed below are T cell receptor beta chains from one sample, sequenced in a study of shared T cell receptors in the human thymus. Assay used: immunoSEQ multiplex PCR; TCRdb lists only in-frame clones, some missing. The table has hundreds of thousands of clones, approximately 90% seen once; the top ten hold about 0.01%. The same sample was also studied in work on human thymus T cells.

The sample was thymocytes. These receptor sequences come from a boy under two years old with a congenital heart defect. Each CDR3 is given with its conserved first and last residue. The D gene is left open where the match is weak. Clone size is shown for a subset of rows, as once, few, many or a class of expanded clone.

>-|TRBJ2-1|-|13|TRBV5-1
TGCGCCAGCAGCGGGGCTAGGTACAATGAGCAGTTCTTC
CASSGARYNEQFF
>-|TRBJ2-2|-|14|TRBV7-9
TGTGCCAGCGGAGCAGGGAAGAACACCGGGGAGCTGTTTTTT
CASGAGKNTGELFF
>-|TRBJ1-1|-|13|TRBV13
TGTGCCAGCAGCTTGCTAGGAAACACTGAAGCTTTCTTT
CASSLLGNTEAFF
>-|TRBJ1-1|-|15|TRBV9
TGTGCCAGCAGCGTAAGTGGGGCACCGAACACTGAAGCTTTCTTT
CASSVSGAPNTEAFF
>-|TRBJ2-1|-|16|TRBV7-2
TGTGCCAGCAGAGCGGTTCGGACGGACCCTCGCTATGAGCAGTTCTTC
CASRAVRTDPRYEQFF
>TRBD2|TRBJ2-7|-|18|TRBV4-2
TGTGCCAGCAGCCAACGGATAGGGACTAGCGGGAGCTCCCACGAGCAGTACTTC
CASSQRIGTSGSSHEQYF
>TRBD2|TRBJ2-1|-|16|TRBV6-5
TGTGCCAGCAGTTACACGGGACTAGCGGGTTACAATGAGCAGTTCTTC
CASSYTGLAGYNEQFF
>TRBD1|TRBJ1-4|-|14|TRBV7-3
TGTGCCAGCAGCCTCGACAGGGTGGATGAAAAACTGTTTTTT
CASSLDRVDEKLFF
>-|TRBJ2-4|-|17|TRBV19
TGTGCCAGTAGTATAGCCGCCCCCAGGCTAGCCAAAAACATTCAGTACTTC
CASSIAAPRLAKNIQYF
>TRBD1|TRBJ2-4|-|23|TRBV28
TGTGCCAGCAGCCCTAACAGGGGGCGACGGACCAGCGCGAGAGACGTAGGCAAAAACATTCAGTACTTC
CASSPNRGRRTSARDVGKNIQYF
>TRBD2|TRBJ2-3|-|15|TRBV4-1
TGCGCCAGCAGCCCAACTAGCGAGAGCACAGATACGCAGTATTTT
CASSPTSESTDTQYF
>-|TRBJ1-5|-|15|TRBV5-8
TGTGCCAGCAGCTTGACAGGGTCGAACAATCAGCCCCAGCATTTT
CASSLTGSNNQPQHF
>-|TRBJ1-1|once|15|TRBV28
TGTGCCAGCAGTTTGGCAGGGCCCTTGAACACTGAAGCTTTCTTT
CASSLAGPLNTEAFF
>-|TRBJ2-7|-|12|TRBV6-6
TGTGCCAGCACCGCTTGTGAGGGCGAGCAGTACTTC
CASTACEGEQYF
>-|TRBJ2-2|-|16|TRBV5-1
TGCGCCAGCAGCTTGGTTGAGCGCGGCGTCGGCGGGGAGCTGTTTTTT
CASSLVERGVGGELFF
>TRBD1|TRBJ2-6|-|15|TRBV4-1
TGCGCCAGCAGCCACCCAGGGGGTGGGGCCAACGTCCTGACTTTC
CASSHPGGGANVLTF